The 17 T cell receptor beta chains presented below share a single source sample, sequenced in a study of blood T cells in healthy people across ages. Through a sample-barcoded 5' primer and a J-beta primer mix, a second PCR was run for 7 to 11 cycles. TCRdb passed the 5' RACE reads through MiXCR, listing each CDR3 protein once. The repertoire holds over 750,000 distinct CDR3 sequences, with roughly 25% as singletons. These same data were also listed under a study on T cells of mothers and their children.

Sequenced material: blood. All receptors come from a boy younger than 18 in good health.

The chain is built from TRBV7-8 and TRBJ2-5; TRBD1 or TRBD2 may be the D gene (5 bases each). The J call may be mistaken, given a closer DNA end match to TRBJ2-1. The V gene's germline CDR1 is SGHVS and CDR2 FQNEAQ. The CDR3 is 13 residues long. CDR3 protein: CASSPGLRGEQFF. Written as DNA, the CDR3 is TGTGCCAGCAGCCCCGGATTGAGGGGTGAGCAGTTCTTC.

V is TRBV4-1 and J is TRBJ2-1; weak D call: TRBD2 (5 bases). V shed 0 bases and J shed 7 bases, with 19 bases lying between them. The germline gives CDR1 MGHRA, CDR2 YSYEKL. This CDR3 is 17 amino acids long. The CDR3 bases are TGCGCCAGCAGCCAAGAGGTCGGAGTTGACTATAGGAATGAGCAGTTCTTC. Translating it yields CASSQEVGVDYRNEQFF.

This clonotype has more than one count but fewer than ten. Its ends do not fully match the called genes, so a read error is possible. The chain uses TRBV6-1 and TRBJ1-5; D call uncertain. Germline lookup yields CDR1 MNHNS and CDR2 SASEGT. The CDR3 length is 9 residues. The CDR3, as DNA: TGTGCCAGCAGTCAGCCCCAGCATTTT. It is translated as CASSQPQHF.

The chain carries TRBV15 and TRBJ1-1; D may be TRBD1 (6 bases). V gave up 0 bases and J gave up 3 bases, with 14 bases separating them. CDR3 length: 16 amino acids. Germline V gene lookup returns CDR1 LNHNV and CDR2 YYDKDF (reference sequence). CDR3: CATSRDSSAGDTEAFF. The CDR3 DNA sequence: TGTGCCACCAGCAGAGATTCCAGTGCAGGGGACACTGAAGCTTTCTTT.

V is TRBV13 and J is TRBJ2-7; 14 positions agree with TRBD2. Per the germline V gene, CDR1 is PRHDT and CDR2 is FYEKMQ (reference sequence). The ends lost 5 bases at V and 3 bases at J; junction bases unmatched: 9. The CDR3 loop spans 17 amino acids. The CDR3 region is CASSVTSGRGANYEQYF. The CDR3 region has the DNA TGTGCCAGCAGCGTGACTAGCGGGAGGGGGGCTAACTACGAGCAGTACTTC.

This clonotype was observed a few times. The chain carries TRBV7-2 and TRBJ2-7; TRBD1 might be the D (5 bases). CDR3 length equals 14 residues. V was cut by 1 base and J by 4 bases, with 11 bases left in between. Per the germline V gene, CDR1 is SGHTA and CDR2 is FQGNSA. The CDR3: CASSLEGIRYEQYF. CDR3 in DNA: TGTGCCAGCAGCTTAGAGGGGATTAGATACGAGCAGTACTTC.

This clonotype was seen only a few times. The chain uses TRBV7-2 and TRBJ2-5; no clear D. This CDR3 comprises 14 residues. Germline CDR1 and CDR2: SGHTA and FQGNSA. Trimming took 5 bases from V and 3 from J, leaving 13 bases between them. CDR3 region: CASSPRTVEETQYF. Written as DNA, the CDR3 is TGTGCCAGCAGCCCTAGGACGGTGGAAGAGACCCAGTACTTC.

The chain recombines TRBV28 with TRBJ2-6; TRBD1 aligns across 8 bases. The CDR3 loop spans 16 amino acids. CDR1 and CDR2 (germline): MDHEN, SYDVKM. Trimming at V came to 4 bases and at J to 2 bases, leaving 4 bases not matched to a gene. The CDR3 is CASSSNRGAGANVLTF. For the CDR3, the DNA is TGTGCCAGCAGTTCCAACAGGGGGGCTGGGGCCAACGTCCTGACTTTC.

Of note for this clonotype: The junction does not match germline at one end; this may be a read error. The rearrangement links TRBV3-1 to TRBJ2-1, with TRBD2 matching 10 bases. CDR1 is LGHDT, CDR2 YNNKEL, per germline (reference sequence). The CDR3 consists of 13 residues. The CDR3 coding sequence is TGTGCCAGCAGCCAAGACACTACTAGCGGGACGATCTTC. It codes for CASSQDTTSGTIF.

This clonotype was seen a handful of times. CDR3 sequence reads: CASRSQGYEQYF. The CDR3 nucleotides are TGTGCCAGCAGGTCACAGGGATACGAGCAGTACTTC. The chain employs TRBV25-1 and TRBJ2-7; perhaps TRBD1 as D (6 bases). The germline CDR1 and CDR2 sequences are MGHDK and SYGVNS. Trimming left V 6 bases short and J 4 bases short, with 10 bases between. The CDR3 is made up of 12 amino acids.

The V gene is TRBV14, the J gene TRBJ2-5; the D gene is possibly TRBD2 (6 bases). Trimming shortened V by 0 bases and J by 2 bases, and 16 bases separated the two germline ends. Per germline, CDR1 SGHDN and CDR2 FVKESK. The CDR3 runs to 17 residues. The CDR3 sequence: CASSQEKRGLRQETQYF. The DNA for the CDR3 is TGTGCCAGCAGCCAAGAAAAAAGGGGACTCCGACAAGAGACCCAGTACTTC.

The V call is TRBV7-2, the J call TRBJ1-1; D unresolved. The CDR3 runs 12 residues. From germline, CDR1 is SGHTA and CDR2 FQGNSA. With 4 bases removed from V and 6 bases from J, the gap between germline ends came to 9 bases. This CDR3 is CASSWRESEAFF. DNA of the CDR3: TGTGCCAGCAGCTGGCGGGAGTCTGAAGCTTTCTTT.

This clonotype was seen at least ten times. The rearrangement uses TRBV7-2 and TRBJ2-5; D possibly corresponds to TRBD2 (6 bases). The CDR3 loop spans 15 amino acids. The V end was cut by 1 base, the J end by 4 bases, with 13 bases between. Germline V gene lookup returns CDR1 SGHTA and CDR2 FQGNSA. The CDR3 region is CASSLGPTSLETQYF. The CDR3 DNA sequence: TGTGCCAGCAGCTTAGGTCCGACTAGTTTAGAGACCCAGTACTTC. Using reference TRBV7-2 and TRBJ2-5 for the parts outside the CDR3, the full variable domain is GAGVSQSPSNKVTEKGKDVELRCDPISGHTALYWYRQSLGQGLEFLIYFQGNSAPDKSGLPSDRFSAERTGGSVSTLTIQRTQQEDSAVYLCASSLGPTSLETQYFGPGTRLLVL.

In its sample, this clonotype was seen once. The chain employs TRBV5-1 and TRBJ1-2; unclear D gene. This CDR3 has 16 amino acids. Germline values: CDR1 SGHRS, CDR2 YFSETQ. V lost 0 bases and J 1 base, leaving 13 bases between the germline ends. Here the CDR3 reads CASSLDLVGNNYGYTF. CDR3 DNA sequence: TGCGCCAGCAGCTTGGATTTGGTAGGGAATAACTATGGCTACACCTTC.

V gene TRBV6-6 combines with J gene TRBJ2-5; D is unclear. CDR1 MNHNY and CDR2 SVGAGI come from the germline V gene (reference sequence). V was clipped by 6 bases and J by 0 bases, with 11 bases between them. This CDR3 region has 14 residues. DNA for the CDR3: TGTGCCAGCAGCCTCCCTGGGGACCAAGAGACCCAGTACTTC. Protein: CASSLPGDQETQYF.

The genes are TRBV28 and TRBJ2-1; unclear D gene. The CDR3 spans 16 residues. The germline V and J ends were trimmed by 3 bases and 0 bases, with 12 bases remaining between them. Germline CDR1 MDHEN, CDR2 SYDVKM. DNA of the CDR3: TGTGCCAGCAGTTTGATTTCAGATAGCTCCTACAATGAGCAGTTCTTC. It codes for CASSLISDSSYNEQFF.

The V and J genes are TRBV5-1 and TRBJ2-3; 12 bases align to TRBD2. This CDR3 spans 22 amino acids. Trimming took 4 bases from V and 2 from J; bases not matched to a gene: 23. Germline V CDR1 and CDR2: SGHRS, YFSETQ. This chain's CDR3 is CASSTQQGASLAGGLSTDTQYF. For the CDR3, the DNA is TGCGCCAGCAGCACCCAACAGGGGGCGAGTCTAGCGGGAGGGCTCTCCACAGATACGCAGTATTTT.